Here is one T cell receptor beta chain with its context. Its antigen remains undetermined. Base qualities were left out, and no much larger clone turns up one base away. The record originates from a study of CD8 T cells in ankylosing spondylitis (dated by TCRdb to 2015 to 2018). Study-wide context: To find TCR variants linked to disease, the study profiled T cell receptor beta repertoires in ankylosing spondylitis patients and healthy donors. In total, the full study cohort was made up of 108 healthy donors and 25 ankylosing spondylitis patients. Samples of peripheral blood were taken, and for ankylosing spondylitis patients, synovial fluid was collected as well.

The CDR3, from cysteine to phenylalanine, totals 13 residues. The kept DNA is CDR3 alone, 39 bases in frame from the first base. Between the V and J ends, shortened by 3 bases and 1 base respectively, the junction contains 9 bases. From the germline V gene, CDR1 is SQVTM and CDR2 is ANQGSEA. Results the study describes overall, beyond this receptor: The disease-linked clones were reported as significantly enriched in matched synovial fluid samples from ankylosing spondylitis patients. Some motif variants had previously been reported in the synovial fluid and blood of reactive arthritis patients, which suggests shared mechanisms of disease initiation. The disease-linked clones showed a CD8+ phenotype and occurred at relatively low frequencies in peripheral blood. A TCR beta motif of fewer than 10 highly homologous amino acid variants appeared characteristic of blood from ankylosing spondylitis patients.

The listed sequencing device is Illumina HiSeq 2500. Quantitative 5'-RACE with molecular barcodes was used to prepare TCR beta libraries. Under the source paper's analysis protocol: To identify disease-linked TCR variants, a new computational method was used, one built on a probabilistic model of VDJ rearrangement. TCRdb redid the processing of the public reads, applying fastp at Q25 and MiXCR, and retained in-frame beta chains. A single entry per CDR3 protein holds the most common genes and DNA from its merged rows. TCRdb assigned the V and J calls; the authors' analysis was not used. The sample table shows a few hundred thousand distinct CDR3 sequences, and more than 20% are seen once. The ten top clones hold about 17% of the sample.

This chain is built from TRBV29-1 and TRBJ1-1; the D gene cannot be resolved reliably. The sequenced sample consisted of blood, either unsorted or a sorted T cell fraction (not recorded which). This TCR came from a male donor with ankylosing spondylitis. The nucleotide sequence reads as follows: TGCAGCGTTGAGGAGGCGGCGAACACTGAAGCTTTCTTT. It codes for CSVEEAANTEAFF.